This T cell receptor (beta chain) was captured in a study of blood T cell repertoires in COVID-19. Study summary: COVID-19 samples from acute and convalescent phases originated in the United States, Italy and Spain.

Patients at the Seattle site were enrolled during active infection and followed longitudinally. In the original workflow: Estimation of nucleated cell counts was performed using reference gene primer amplification. The table came from immunoSEQ multiplex PCR; TCRdb's copy has only in-frame clones and leaves some out. V and J calls plus clone size are reproduced from that table; the DNA served to infer D and trimming. This table has around 400,000 clones, about 89% appearing once. V shed 6 bases and J 12 bases; nucleotides not matched to a gene: 12. This CDR3 comprises 13 residues. This receptor was taken from a woman aged 55-69 years with COVID-19, enrolled during active disease. The sample comprised peripheral blood. The J gene is TRBJ2-7, the V gene TRBV12-3 or TRBV12-4; 9 bases are shared with TRBD1. The CDR3 protein is CASREGQGLSLYF. The CDR3 DNA sequence: TGTGCCAGCAGGGAAGGACAGGGGTTATCTCTGTACTTC.